This entry describes one TCR beta chain. This specimen belongs to a study of radiotherapy plus CTLA-4 blockade in lung cancer. TCRdb's table, derived via immunoSEQ multiplex PCR, lists solely in-frame clones and lacks some. The sample lists some 64,000 clones; approximately 75% were seen once. There are 14 residues in the CDR3. Per germline, CDR1 LNHDA and CDR2 SQIVND (reference sequence). V shed 3 bases, J shed 4 bases, and the junction held 3 bases outside the gene matches. The input for sequencing was peripheral blood, taken from a patient treated with radiotherapy plus ipilimumab. This TCR derives from a human donor with non-small cell lung cancer who had a complete response to radiotherapy plus ipilimumab. The V and J genes are TRBV19 and TRBJ1-1, with TRBD1 matching 9 bases. CDR3 in amino acids: CASSIGTGFTEAFF. CDR3 nucleotide sequence: TGTGCCAGTAGTATCGGGACAGGGTTCACTGAAGCTTTCTTT.